This T cell receptor (beta chain) comes out of a study of blood T cell repertoires in COVID-19. Study summary: Sites in the United States, Italy and Spain provided acute and convalescent COVID-19 samples.

Sequencing was performed with immunoSEQ multiplex PCR; in TCRdb, only in-frame clones are kept and a portion is missing. The sample includes roughly 150,000 clones, 75% to 85% of them seen just once. The CDR3 runs 16 residues. CDR1 is SGHRS, CDR2 YFSETQ, per germline. The V gene lost 2 bases and the J gene lost 1 base, with 15 bases spanning the gap. The TCR originated in a woman older than 75 with acute or convalescent COVID-19. The chain links TRBV5-1 to TRBJ1-1, with D possibly being TRBD1 (6 bases). The source material was peripheral blood. CDR3 DNA: TGCGCCAGCAGCTTAAAAGGGGGAACAGAGAACACTGAAGCTTTCTTT. Translated: CASSLKGGTENTEAFF.